This T cell receptor (beta chain) was captured in a study of cytomegalovirus exposure and HLA in healthy donors. Study summary: Drawn from HLA-typed donors, 80 million to 100 million unique TCRs were held in an early data release. Whole-study findings and limits: Later on, an analysis found that several of the most significant clusters appeared to be linked to common viral pathogens, which included parvovirus B19. TCR beta V- and J-gene trimming was later associated with a missense DCLRE1C variant. The study designated 164 TCR beta chains cytomegalovirus-associated.

Trimming removed 4 bases from V and 1 base from J; junction bases left unmatched: 9. The CDR3 contains 16 residues. Germline CDR1 LNHDA, CDR2 SQIVND (reference sequence). To note about this clone: Its target is not known.

The PCR employed 60 Vbeta primers together with 13 Jbeta primers. Measured with immunoSEQ multiplex PCR; TCRdb has only the in-frame clones, and not every one. The data hold 90,000 to 100,000 clones, with over 60% observed a single time. V usage is TRBV19 and J usage is TRBJ1-1; 7 nucleotides line up with TRBD1. Material for sequencing was PBMCs. The TCR comes from a man in his thirties or forties in good health and CMV-seronegative. The CDR3 DNA follows: TGTGCCAGTAGTAAGACAGGGCCCGCTACGAACACTGAAGCTTTCTTT. It translates to CASSKTGPATNTEAFF.